This TCR beta chain was obtained from a study of T cell responses to AZD1222 COVID-19 vaccine. Study background: Combined were second doses at about 4 or about 12 weeks.

The protocol was immunoSEQ multiplex PCR, while the TCRdb copy is restricted to in-frame clones and leaves out a portion. The sample has 90,000 to 150,000 clones; about 85% are singletons. This TCR was sampled from an adult in good health. This specimen consisted of peripheral blood, obtained on day 0 of AZD1222 vaccination.

CDR3 sequence: CASSVTTGRDGYTF. The CDR3, as DNA: TGTGCCAGCAGCGTTACTACAGGGCGGGATGGCTACACCTTC. The chain is built from TRBV9 and TRBJ1-2, with a possible D match to TRBD1 (6 bases). Trimming pared 2 bases from V and 6 bases from J, leaving 14 bases between. This CDR3 has 14 residues. Germline values: CDR1 SGDLS, CDR2 YYNGEE.